This T cell receptor (beta chain) emerged from a study of OX40 agonist ivuxolimab in advanced cancers. Sequenced by immunoSEQ multiplex PCR; TCRdb stores in-frame clones only, minus some. Here the sample spans roughly 59,000 clones, approximately 86% being singletons. V was trimmed by 3 bases and J by 0 bases, leaving 10 bases between them. The CDR3 contains 15 residues. Per the germline V gene, CDR1 is SGDLS and CDR2 is YYNGEE. Study-level results: More expanded clones were found, on average, in CD8+ than in CD4+ T cells.

About this clone itself: Antigen specificity is unknown.

This rearrangement joins TRBV9 to TRBJ1-3; D is undetermined. The specimen was CD4+ or CD8+ T cells sorted from blood, collected in a trial of the OX40 agonist ivuxolimab. This TCR came from an adult with an advanced solid tumor such as melanoma, head and neck, liver or kidney cancer. The CDR3 loop reads CASSEVQFSGNTIYF. The DNA of the CDR3 is TGTGCCAGCAGCGAAGTACAGTTCTCTGGAAACACCATATATTTT.